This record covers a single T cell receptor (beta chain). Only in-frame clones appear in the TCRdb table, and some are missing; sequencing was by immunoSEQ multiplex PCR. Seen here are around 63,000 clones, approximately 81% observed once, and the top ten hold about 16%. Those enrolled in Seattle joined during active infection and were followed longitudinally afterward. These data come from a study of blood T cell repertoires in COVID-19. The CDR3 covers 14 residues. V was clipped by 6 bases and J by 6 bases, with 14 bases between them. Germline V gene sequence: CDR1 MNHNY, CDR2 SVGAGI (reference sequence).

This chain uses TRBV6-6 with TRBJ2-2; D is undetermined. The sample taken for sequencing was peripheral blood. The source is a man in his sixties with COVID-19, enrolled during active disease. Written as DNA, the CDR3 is TGTGCCAGCAGCTACACGAGGATCCCCGGGGAGCTGTTTTTT. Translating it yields CASSYTRIPGELFF.